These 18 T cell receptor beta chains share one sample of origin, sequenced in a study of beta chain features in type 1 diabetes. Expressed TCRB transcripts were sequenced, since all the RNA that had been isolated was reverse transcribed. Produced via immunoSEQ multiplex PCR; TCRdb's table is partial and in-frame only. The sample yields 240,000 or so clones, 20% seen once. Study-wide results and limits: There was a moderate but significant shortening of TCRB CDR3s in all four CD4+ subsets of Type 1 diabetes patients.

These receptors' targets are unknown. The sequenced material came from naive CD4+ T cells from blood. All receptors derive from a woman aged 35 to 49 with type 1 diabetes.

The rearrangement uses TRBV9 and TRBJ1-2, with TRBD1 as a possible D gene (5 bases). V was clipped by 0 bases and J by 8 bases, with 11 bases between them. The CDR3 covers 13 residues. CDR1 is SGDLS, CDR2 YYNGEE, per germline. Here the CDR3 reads CASSVVEGSGYTF. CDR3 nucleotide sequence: TGTGCCAGCAGCGTAGTGGAGGGGTCGGGCTACACCTTC.

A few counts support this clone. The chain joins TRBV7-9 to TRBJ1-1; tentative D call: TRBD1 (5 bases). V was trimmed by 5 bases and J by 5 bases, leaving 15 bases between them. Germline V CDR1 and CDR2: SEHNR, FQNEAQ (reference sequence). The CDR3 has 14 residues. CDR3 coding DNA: TGTGCCAGCAGCCTCCTTGGGGGGGTTACTGAAGCTTTCTTT. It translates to CASSLLGGVTEAFF.

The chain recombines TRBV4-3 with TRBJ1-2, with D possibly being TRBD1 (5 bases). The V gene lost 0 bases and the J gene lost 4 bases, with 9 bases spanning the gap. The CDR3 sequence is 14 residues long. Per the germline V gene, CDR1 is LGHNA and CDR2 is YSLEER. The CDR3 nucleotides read TGCGCCAGCAGCCAAGATGGGGCAGCCTATGGCTACACCTTC. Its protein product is CASSQDGAAYGYTF.

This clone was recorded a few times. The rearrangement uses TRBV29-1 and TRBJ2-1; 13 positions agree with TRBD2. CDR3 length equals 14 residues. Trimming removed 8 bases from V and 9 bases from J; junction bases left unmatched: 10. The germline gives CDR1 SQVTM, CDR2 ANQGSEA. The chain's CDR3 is CSFRTSGSVSEQFF. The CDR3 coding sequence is TGCAGCTTTCGGACTAGCGGGAGTGTAAGTGAGCAGTTCTTC.

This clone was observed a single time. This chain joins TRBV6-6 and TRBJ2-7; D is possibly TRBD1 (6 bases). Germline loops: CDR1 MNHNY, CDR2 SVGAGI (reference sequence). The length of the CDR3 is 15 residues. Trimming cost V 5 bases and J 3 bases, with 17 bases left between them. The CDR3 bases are TGTGCCAGCAGTAACCTCCCCCGGGACAACTACGAGCAGTACTTC. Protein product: CASSNLPRDNYEQYF.

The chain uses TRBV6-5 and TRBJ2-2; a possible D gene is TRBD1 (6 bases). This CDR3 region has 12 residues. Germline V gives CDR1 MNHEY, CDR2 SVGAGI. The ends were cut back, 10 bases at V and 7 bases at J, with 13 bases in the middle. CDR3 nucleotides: TGTGCCACCCTGAGGGGGAGCGGGGAGCTGTTTTTT. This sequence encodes CATLRGSGELFF.

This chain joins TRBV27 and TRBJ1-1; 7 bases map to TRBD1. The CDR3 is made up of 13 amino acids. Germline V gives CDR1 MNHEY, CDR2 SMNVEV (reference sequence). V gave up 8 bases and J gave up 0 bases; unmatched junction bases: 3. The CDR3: CASVGTVNTEAFF. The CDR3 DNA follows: TGTGCCAGCGTCGGGACAGTGAACACTGAAGCTTTCTTT.

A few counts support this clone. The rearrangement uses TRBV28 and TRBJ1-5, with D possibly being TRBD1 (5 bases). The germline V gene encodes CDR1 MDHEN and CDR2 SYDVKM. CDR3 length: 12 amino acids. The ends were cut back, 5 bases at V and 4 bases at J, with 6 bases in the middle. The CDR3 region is CASSDRNQPQHF. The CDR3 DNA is TGTGCCAGCAGTGACAGAAATCAGCCCCAGCATTTT.

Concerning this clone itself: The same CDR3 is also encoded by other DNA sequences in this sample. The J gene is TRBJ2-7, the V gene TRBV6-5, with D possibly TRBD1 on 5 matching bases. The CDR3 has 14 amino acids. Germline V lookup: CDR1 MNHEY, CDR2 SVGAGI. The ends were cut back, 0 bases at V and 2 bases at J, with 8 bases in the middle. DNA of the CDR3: TGTGCCAGCAGTTACTCGGGGCAGACCTACGAGCAGTACTTC. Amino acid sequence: CASSYSGQTYEQYF.

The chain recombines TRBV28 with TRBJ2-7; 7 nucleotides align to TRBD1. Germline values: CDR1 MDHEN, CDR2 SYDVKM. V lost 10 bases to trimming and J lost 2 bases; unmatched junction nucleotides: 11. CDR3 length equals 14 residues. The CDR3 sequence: CATTGTVTPYEQYF. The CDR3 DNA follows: TGTGCCACTACCGGGACAGTGACCCCCTACGAGCAGTACTTC.

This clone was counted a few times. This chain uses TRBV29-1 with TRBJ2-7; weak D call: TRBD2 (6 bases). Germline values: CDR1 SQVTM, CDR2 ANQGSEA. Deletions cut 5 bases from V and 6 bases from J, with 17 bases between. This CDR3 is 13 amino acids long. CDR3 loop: CSVRSVRGGEQYF. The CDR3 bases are TGCAGCGTTAGATCGGTAAGGGGAGGCGAGCAGTACTTC.

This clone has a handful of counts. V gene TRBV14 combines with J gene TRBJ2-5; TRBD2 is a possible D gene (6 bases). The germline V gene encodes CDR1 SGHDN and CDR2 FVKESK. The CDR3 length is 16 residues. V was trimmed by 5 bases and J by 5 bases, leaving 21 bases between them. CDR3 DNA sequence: TGTGCCAGCAGCAAGGGGATGAATAGCGGCTTGGAGACCCAGTACTTC. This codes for CASSKGMNSGLETQYF.

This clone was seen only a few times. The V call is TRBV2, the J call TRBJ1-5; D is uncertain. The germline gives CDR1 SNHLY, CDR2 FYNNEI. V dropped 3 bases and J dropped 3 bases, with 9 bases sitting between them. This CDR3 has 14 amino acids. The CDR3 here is CASSDVASNQPQHF. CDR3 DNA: TGTGCCAGCAGTGACGTGGCATCCAATCAGCCCCAGCATTTT.

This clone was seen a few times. The CDR3 DNA reads as TGTGCCAGCAGGACCGAGGCTAACTATGGCTACACCTTC. It yields the protein CASRTEANYGYTF. The V gene is TRBV7-2, the J gene TRBJ1-2; unclear D gene. Trimming stripped 6 bases from V and 0 bases from J, with 8 bases between. Germline CDR1 and CDR2: SGHTA and FQGNSA. The CDR3 is 13 amino acids.

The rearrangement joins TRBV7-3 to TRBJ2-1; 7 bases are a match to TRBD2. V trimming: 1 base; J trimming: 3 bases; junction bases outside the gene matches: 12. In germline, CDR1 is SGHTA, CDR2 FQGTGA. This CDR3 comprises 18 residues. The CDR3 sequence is CASSLNRGLSGDYNEQFF. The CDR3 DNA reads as TGTGCCAGCAGCTTAAACCGGGGACTATCGGGGGACTACAATGAGCAGTTCTTC. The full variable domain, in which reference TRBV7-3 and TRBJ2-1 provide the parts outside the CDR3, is GAGVSQTPSNKVTEKGKYVELRCDPISGHTALYWYRQSLGQGPEFLIYFQGTGAADDSGLPNDRFFAVRPEGSVSTLKIQRTERGDSAVYLCASSLNRGLSGDYNEQFFGPGTRLTVL.

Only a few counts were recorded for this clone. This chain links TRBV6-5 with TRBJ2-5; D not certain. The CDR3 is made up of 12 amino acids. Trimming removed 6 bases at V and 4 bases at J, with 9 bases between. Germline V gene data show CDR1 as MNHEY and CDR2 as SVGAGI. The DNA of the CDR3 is TGTGCCAGCAGGTCCTCCCGAGAGACCCAGTACTTC. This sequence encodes CASRSSRETQYF.

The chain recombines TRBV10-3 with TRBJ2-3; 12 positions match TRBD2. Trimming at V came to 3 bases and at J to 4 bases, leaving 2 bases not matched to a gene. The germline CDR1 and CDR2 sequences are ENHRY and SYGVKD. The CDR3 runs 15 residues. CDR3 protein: CAISDLAGGSDTQYF. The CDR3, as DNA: TGTGCCATCAGTGATCTAGCGGGAGGGTCAGATACGCAGTATTTT.

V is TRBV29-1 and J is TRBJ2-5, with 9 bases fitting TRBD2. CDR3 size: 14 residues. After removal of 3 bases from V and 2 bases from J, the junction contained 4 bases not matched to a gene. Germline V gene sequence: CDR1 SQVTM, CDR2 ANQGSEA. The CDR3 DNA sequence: TGCAGCGTTGATGTGCTAGCGGGACAAGAGACCCAGTACTTC. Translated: CSVDVLAGQETQYF. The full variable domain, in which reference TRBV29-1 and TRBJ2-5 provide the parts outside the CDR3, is SAVISQKPSRDICQRGTSLTIQCQVDSQVTMMFWYRQQPGQSLTLIATANQGSEATYESGFVIDKFPISRPNLTFSTLTVSNMSPEDSSIYLCSVDVLAGQETQYFGPGTRLLVL.